The 21 T cell receptor beta chains below were found in one sample sequenced in a study of T-cell reconstitution after alpha-beta-depleted transplantation in children. As it was prepared, the TCRbeta library received unique molecular identifiers. TCRdb independently ran MiXCR on the PCR reads; one entry per CDR3 protein. The data hold more than 400,000 distinct CDR3 sequences, with roughly 11% observed a single time. The starting material was PBMCs, mostly from graft donor cells, obtained 180 days after TCRalphabeta/CD19-depleted stem cell transplant. The source is a female patient aged 2-9 years who had a stem cell transplant for aplastic anemia, so the T cells may come from the graft donor.

This clonotype was seen many times. The chain links TRBV5-1 to TRBJ2-2, with D unclear. Germline loops: CDR1 SGHRS, CDR2 YFSETQ. This CDR3 is 15 amino acids long. The V end lost 1 base, the J end lost 6 bases, and 13 bases lay between the germline ends. CDR3 bases: TGCGCCAGCAGCTTGTTTCCCGAGGAAGCCGGGGAGCTGTTTTTT. Its protein is CASSLFPEEAGELFF.

V usage is TRBV6-2 or TRBV6-3 and J usage is TRBJ2-7, with 10 bases fitting TRBD2. CDR1 and CDR2 (germline): MNHEY, SVGEGT. The CDR3 runs to 15 residues. The J segment lost 3 bases and the V segment lost 0 bases, leaving 2 bases of the junction unmatched. The CDR3 loop is CASSYSKREGYEQYF. DNA for the CDR3: TGTGCCAGCAGTTACTCGAAGCGGGAGGGCTACGAGCAGTACTTC.

This sequence joins TRBV10-3 and TRBJ2-7, with TRBD2 identical over 7 bases. CDR1 ENHRY and CDR2 SYGVKD come from the germline V gene. V shed 2 bases, J shed 5 bases, and the junction held 12 bases outside the gene matches. The CDR3 extends over 16 amino acids. The CDR3 nucleotides read TGTGCCATCAGTGAGCCGGGTGGACTAGGAGCCCACGAGCAGTACTTC. Its protein is CAISEPGGLGAHEQYF.

The chain joins TRBV30 to TRBJ2-2; D not certain. The CDR3 length is 13 residues. V was clipped by 3 bases and J by 1 base, with 6 bases between them. CDR1 is GTSNPN, CDR2 SVGIG, per germline (reference sequence). The DNA of the CDR3 is TGTGCCTGGAGAGCCCAGAACACCGGGGAGCTGTTTTTT. Translated, it gives CAWRAQNTGELFF.

This clonotype showed up just a few times. The V call is TRBV3-1, the J call TRBJ1-1; 7 nucleotides line up with TRBD1. The V and J ends lost 4 bases and 5 bases, in that order; junction bases with no gene match: 10. This CDR3 has 15 residues. CDR1 is LGHDT, CDR2 YNNKEL, per germline (reference sequence). Here the CDR3 reads CASSPADRVQTEAFF. The CDR3 DNA reads TGTGCCAGCAGCCCAGCCGACAGGGTTCAGACTGAAGCTTTCTTT.

The sample holds many counts of this clonotype. The rearrangement uses TRBV15 and TRBJ2-5, with D possibly being TRBD2 (6 bases). Trimming took off 1 base at V and 1 base at J, with 16 bases between the two ends. The CDR3 totals 17 residues. CDR1 LNHNV and CDR2 YYDKDF come from the germline V gene (reference sequence). The CDR3 DNA is TGTGCCACCAGCAGAGGATTGGGGCTAGCGTTCCAAGAGACCCAGTACTTC. Its translation: CATSRGLGLAFQETQYF.

V and J are TRBV25-1 and TRBJ1-4; D is possibly TRBD1 (5 bases). The CDR3 loop spans 16 amino acids. V was shortened by 0 bases and J by 8 bases, with 16 bases between the two germline ends. Per germline, CDR1 MGHDK and CDR2 SYGVNS. CDR3 bases: TGTGCCAGCAGTGAATACTGGGAAAGGGGAAGCGAAAAACTGTTTTTT. Amino acids: CASSEYWERGSEKLFF.

This clonotype was seen a few times. The V call is TRBV6-1, the J call TRBJ1-5; 8 nucleotides agree with TRBD1. The germline CDR1 and CDR2 sequences are MNHNS and SASEGT. The CDR3 runs to 13 residues. V trimming: 10 bases; J trimming: 5 bases; junction bases outside the gene matches: 7. Here the CDR3 DNA reads TGTGCCACCACCCCAGGGGGCTATCAGCCCCAGCATTTT. It specifies CATTPGGYQPQHF.

The rearrangement joins TRBV30 to TRBJ1-1; possibly TRBD1 for D (5 bases). The germline gives CDR1 GTSNPN, CDR2 SVGIG (reference sequence). The CDR3 is 13 amino acids. Trimming pared 0 bases from V and 4 bases from J, leaving 9 bases between. CDR3 loop: CAWSVLGATEAFF. As DNA, the CDR3 is TGTGCCTGGAGTGTTCTTGGGGCCACTGAAGCTTTCTTT.

The chain is built from TRBV28 and TRBJ2-2, with D possibly being TRBD1 (6 bases). The germline V gene encodes CDR1 MDHEN and CDR2 SYDVKM. CDR3 length equals 15 residues. V dropped 3 bases and J dropped 3 bases, with 11 bases sitting between them. The CDR3 DNA sequence: TGTGCCAGCAGTTTGCTTGGACAGTACACCGGGGAGCTGTTTTTT. This sequence encodes CASSLLGQYTGELFF.

This rearrangement joins TRBV28 to TRBJ2-3; the D is unclear. V lost 3 bases to trimming and J lost 9 bases, with 10 bases between them. The CDR3 is 12 amino acids. Germline assignment: CDR1 MDHEN and CDR2 SYDVKM. CDR3 sequence reads: CASSFDRWTQYF. As DNA, the CDR3 is TGTGCCAGCAGTTTTGATCGCTGGACGCAGTATTTT.

This clonotype has more than one count but fewer than ten. The chain recombines TRBV7-4 with TRBJ2-5, with D tentatively TRBD2 (5 bases). Trimming left V 2 bases short and J 7 bases short, with 14 bases between. The CDR3 has 14 residues. The V gene's germline CDR1 is SGHVT and CDR2 SQSDAQ. The CDR3 DNA follows: TGTGCCAGCAGCTTATCCCCCCCTGGAGGGACCCAGTACTTC. Residues: CASSLSPPGGTQYF.

This clonotype was seen ten or more times. The genes are TRBV7-8 and TRBJ1-2; D call uncertain. The germline V and J ends were trimmed by 1 base and 3 bases, with 9 bases remaining between them. Germline CDR1 and CDR2: SGHVS and FQNEAQ. This CDR3 has 14 residues. The CDR3 protein is CASSLVAGYYGYTF. The CDR3 coding sequence is TGTGCCAGCAGCTTAGTCGCAGGCTACTATGGCTACACCTTC.

The sample holds a few counts of this clonotype. The chain combines TRBV7-2 with TRBJ1-2; TRBD1 matches 8 bases. Per germline, CDR1 SGHTA and CDR2 FQGNSA. V trimming: 4 bases; J trimming: 1 base; junction bases outside the gene matches: 11. The CDR3 extends over 17 amino acids. This chain's CDR3 is CASSSKTVGQGNYGYTF. The CDR3 region has the DNA TGTGCCAGCAGCTCCAAGACGGTAGGACAGGGTAACTATGGCTACACCTTC.

This clonotype appeared a few times. The chain recombines TRBV7-8 with TRBJ2-3; D uncertain. The CDR3 has 14 amino acids. V lost 5 bases to trimming and J lost 3 bases, with 12 bases between them. In germline, CDR1 is SGHVS, CDR2 FQNEAQ. The CDR3 region is CASSLRVGTDTQYF. The CDR3 DNA reads TGTGCCAGCAGCCTTCGCGTGGGTACAGATACGCAGTATTTT.

CDR3 sequence: CASSSVQPQHF. CDR3 bases: TGTGCCAGCAGCTCTGTGCAGCCCCAGCATTTT. The V gene is TRBV7-7, the J gene TRBJ1-5; D not resolved. There are 11 residues in the CDR3. CDR1 and CDR2 from the germline V gene are SSHAT and FNYEAQ (reference sequence). The ends were cut back, 4 bases at V and 7 bases at J, with 5 bases in the middle.

This clonotype was counted a few times. J is TRBJ2-1 and V is TRBV7-2, with a tentative D call TRBD2 (6 bases). The CDR3 has 14 residues. CDR1 and CDR2 from the germline V gene are SGHTA and FQGNSA. V lost 5 bases and J 5 bases, leaving 13 bases between the germline ends. The CDR3 here is CASSPYRENNEQFF. CDR3 nucleotides: TGTGCCAGCAGCCCGTATCGGGAGAACAATGAGCAGTTCTTC.

This clonotype has only a few counts. The J gene is TRBJ2-5, the V gene TRBV28; 7 bases map to TRBD2. Unmatched junction bases numbered 16, after V lost 5 bases and J lost 4 bases. Germline V gives CDR1 MDHEN, CDR2 SYDVKM. The CDR3 length is 17 residues. This chain's CDR3 is CASSVSKRAGVRETQYF. The CDR3 bases are TGTGCCAGCAGTGTTAGCAAAAGGGCGGGGGTACGAGAGACCCAGTACTTC.

The CDR3 DNA reads as TGTGCCAGCAGCTTAGTTGGTCGGGAGGGCCTCTACAATGAGCAGTTCTTC. This translates into CASSLVGREGLYNEQFF. This chain links TRBV7-9 with TRBJ2-1, with 8 bases fitting TRBD2. Trimming at V came to 1 base and at J to 3 bases, leaving 8 bases not matched to a gene. CDR3 length equals 17 residues. Per germline, CDR1 SEHNR and CDR2 FQNEAQ (reference sequence).

This sequence joins TRBV7-9 and TRBJ2-5; 9 bases fit TRBD1. This CDR3 is built from 15 residues. The ends lost 0 bases at V and 1 base at J; junction bases unmatched: 0. Germline V lookup: CDR1 SEHNR, CDR2 FQNEAQ (reference sequence). The CDR3 DNA sequence: TGTGCCAGCAGCTTAGCGACAGGGGGCCAAGAGACCCAGTACTTC. It yields the protein CASSLATGGQETQYF.

This chain joins TRBV28 and TRBJ2-4, with D possibly TRBD1 on 5 matching bases. With 7 bases removed from V and 4 bases from J, the gap between germline ends came to 14 bases. Germline V gene sequence: CDR1 MDHEN, CDR2 SYDVKM. This CDR3 is 14 amino acids long. The CDR3 reads CASTPTRGKNIQYF. DNA for the CDR3: TGTGCCAGCACTCCAACAAGGGGTAAAAACATTCAGTACTTC. Full variable domain (rest looked up from reference TRBV28 and TRBJ2-4): DVKVTQSSRYLVKRTGEKVFLECVQDMDHENMFWYRQDPGLGLRLIYFSYDVKMKEKGDIPEGYSVSREKKERFSLILESASTNQTSMYLCASTPTRGKNIQYFGAGTRLSVL.